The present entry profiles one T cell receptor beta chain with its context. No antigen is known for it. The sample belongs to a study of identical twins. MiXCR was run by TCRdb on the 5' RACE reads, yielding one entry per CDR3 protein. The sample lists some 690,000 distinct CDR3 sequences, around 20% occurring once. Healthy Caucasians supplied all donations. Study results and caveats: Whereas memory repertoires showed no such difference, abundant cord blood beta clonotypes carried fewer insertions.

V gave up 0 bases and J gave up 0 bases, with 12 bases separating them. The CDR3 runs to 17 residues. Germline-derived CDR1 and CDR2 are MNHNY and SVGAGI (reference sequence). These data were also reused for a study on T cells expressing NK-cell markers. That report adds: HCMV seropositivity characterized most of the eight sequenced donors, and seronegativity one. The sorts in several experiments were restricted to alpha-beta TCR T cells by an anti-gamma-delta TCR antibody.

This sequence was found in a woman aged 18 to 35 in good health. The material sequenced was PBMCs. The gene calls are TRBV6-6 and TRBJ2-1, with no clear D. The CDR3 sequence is CASSYSSRSSSYNEQFF. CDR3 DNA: TGTGCCAGCAGTTACTCGAGCAGGAGCAGCTCCTACAATGAGCAGTTCTTC.